Below are 26 T cell receptor beta chains sequenced from a single sample in a study of blood T cell repertoires in COVID-19. Produced via immunoSEQ multiplex PCR; TCRdb's table is partial and in-frame only. The table shows 130,000 or so clones, with around 89% occurring only once. Input material: peripheral blood. The receptors originated from a man between 45 and 60 years old with active or convalescent COVID-19.

The rearrangement uses TRBV2 and TRBJ1-2; a weak D match, TRBD1 (5 bases). The CDR3 spans 14 residues. V gave up 7 bases and J gave up 3 bases, with 15 bases separating them. Germline assignment: CDR1 SNHLY and CDR2 FYNNEI. CDR3: CASTPSRVDYGYTF. CDR3 DNA sequence: TGTGCCAGCACCCCGTCCAGGGTTGACTATGGCTACACCTTC. Filled out from reference TRBV2 and TRBJ1-2, the complete variable domain reads EPEVTQTPSHQVTQMGQEVILRCVPISNHLYFYWYRQILGQKVEFLVSFYNNEISEKSEIFDDQFSVERPDGSNFTLKIRSTKLEDSAMYFCASTPSRVDYGYTFGSGTRLTVV.

The genes are TRBV25-1 and TRBJ2-7; D call uncertain. Trimming left V 3 bases short and J 3 bases short, with 6 bases between. This CDR3 region has 12 residues. Germline V CDR1 and CDR2: MGHDK, SYGVNS. The CDR3 region has the DNA TGTGCCAGCAGTGATACCGGCTACGAGCAGTACTTC. It encodes CASSDTGYEQYF.

The CDR3 spells CASSYSGARGTEAFF. The CDR3 DNA follows: TGTGCCAGCAGTTACTCGGGGGCTCGGGGCACTGAAGCTTTCTTT. The chain has TRBV6-5 and TRBJ1-1; D might be TRBD1 (6 bases). Deletions cut 0 bases from V and 4 bases from J, with 12 bases between. The germline CDR1 and CDR2 sequences are MNHEY and SVGAGI. The CDR3 spans 15 residues.

V is TRBV12-3 or TRBV12-4 and J is TRBJ2-7; maybe TRBD1 (6 bases). CDR3 length: 13 residues. V was clipped by 6 bases and J by 2 bases, with 11 bases between them. The CDR3 region has the DNA TGTGCCAGCAGCCTCGGGACACCCTACGAGCAGTACTTC. Protein product: CASSLGTPYEQYF.

The chain recombines TRBV18 with TRBJ1-2; D is uncertain. Per germline, CDR1 KGHSH and CDR2 LQKENI. V lost 6 bases and J 5 bases, leaving 10 bases between the germline ends. The CDR3 is 12 residues long. The CDR3 loop reads CASSTEEYGYTF. DNA of the CDR3: TGTGCCAGCTCCACTGAGGAATATGGCTACACCTTC.

V is TRBV28 and J is TRBJ2-7; TRBD2 agrees at 10 bases. The germline V gene has CDR1 MDHEN and CDR2 SYDVKM. V shed 6 bases and J 5 bases; nucleotides not matched to a gene: 10. The CDR3 runs to 15 residues. The DNA of the CDR3 is TGTGCCAGCAGCCCACCAGCGGGAGGGCCGCACGAGCAGTACTTC. Translated: CASSPPAGGPHEQYF. Full variable domain (missing parts from reference TRBV28 and TRBJ2-7): DVKVTQSSRYLVKRTGEKVFLECVQDMDHENMFWYRQDPGLGLRLIYFSYDVKMKEKGDIPEGYSVSREKKERFSLILESASTNQTSMYLCASSPPAGGPHEQYFGPGTRLTVT.

This chain uses TRBV5-5 with TRBJ1-5, with D possibly being TRBD1 (6 bases). Germline CDR1 and CDR2: SGHKS and YYEKEE (reference sequence). The CDR3 contains 14 residues. Trimming pared 1 base from V and 3 bases from J, leaving 8 bases between. The CDR3 sequence is CASSLNRANQPQHF. For the CDR3, the DNA is TGTGCCAGCAGCTTGAACAGGGCCAATCAGCCCCAGCATTTT.

The chain employs TRBV9 and TRBJ1-1; TRBD1 aligns across 9 bases. Germline V gives CDR1 SGDLS, CDR2 YYNGEE. Trimming took 4 bases from V and 4 from J; bases not matched to a gene: 8. The CDR3 is 15 amino acids. DNA of the CDR3: TGTGCCAGCAGCCCGGGACAGGGTCGGGGCACTGAAGCTTTCTTT. It specifies CASSPGQGRGTEAFF.

This clone was seen just once. V gene TRBV6-4 combines with J gene TRBJ2-2, with 9 positions matching TRBD2. CDR1 is MRHNA and CDR2 is SNTAGT in the germline V gene. The CDR3 spans 15 residues. After removal of 4 bases from V and 4 bases from J, the junction contained 4 bases not matched to a gene. The CDR3 nucleotides are TGTGCCAGCAGTGTAGCGGGAGTTCCCACCGGGGAGCTGTTTTTT. As protein: CASSVAGVPTGELFF.

V is TRBV3-1 (or the pseudogene TRBV3-2) and J is TRBJ2-1, with D maybe TRBD2 (6 bases). In germline, CDR1 is LGHDT, CDR2 YNNKEL (reference sequence). The CDR3 length is 19 residues. Between the trimmed V and J ends, which lost 1 base and 0 bases, there was a span of 19 bases. The CDR3, as DNA: TGTGCCAGCAGCCAAGGCCGGCGGTCCCGGGACTTCTCCTACAATGAGCAGTTCTTC. Protein product: CASSQGRRSRDFSYNEQFF.

This rearrangement joins TRBV19 to TRBJ2-2; 10 bases are a match to TRBD2. CDR1 is LNHDA and CDR2 is SQIVND in the germline V gene (reference sequence). This CDR3 has 14 amino acids. V shed 6 bases and J 7 bases; nucleotides not matched to a gene: 5. CDR3 in DNA: TGTGCCAGTAGCGTAGCGGGGGGCTACGGGGAGCTGTTTTTT. This gives the protein CASSVAGGYGELFF.

The chain uses TRBV30 and TRBJ2-7; 9 nucleotides line up with TRBD2. The V gene's germline CDR1 is GTSNPN and CDR2 SVGIG (reference sequence). V shed 8 bases, J shed 6 bases, and the junction held 11 bases outside the gene matches. This CDR3 spans 13 amino acids. This chain's CDR3 is CAQTGLAGREQYF. Here the CDR3 DNA reads TGTGCCCAAACGGGGCTAGCGGGACGCGAGCAGTACTTC.

The chain recombines TRBV7-2 with TRBJ1-2, with unresolved D. This CDR3 is built from 16 residues. The V end lost 1 base, the J end lost 4 bases, and 16 bases lay between the germline ends. Germline loops: CDR1 SGHTA, CDR2 FQGNSA. The CDR3 loop is CASSLGSSGSGYGYTF. CDR3 nucleotide sequence: TGTGCCAGCAGCTTAGGAAGTAGCGGGTCAGGCTATGGCTACACCTTC.

The V call is TRBV14, the J call TRBJ1-6, with 9 bases matching TRBD1. The germline gives CDR1 SGHDN, CDR2 FVKESK. After removal of 5 bases from V and 9 bases from J, the junction contained 8 bases not matched to a gene. This CDR3 spans 15 amino acids. Written as DNA, the CDR3 is TGTGCCAGCAGCTTCCCGGGACAGGGAGTTTCACCCCTCCACTTT. It yields the protein CASSFPGQGVSPLHF.

The rearrangement joins TRBV5-5 to TRBJ1-6; D unresolved. Between the trimmed V and J ends, which lost 1 base and 6 bases, there was a span of 8 bases. Per germline, CDR1 SGHKS and CDR2 YYEKEE (reference sequence). The CDR3 is made up of 14 amino acids. CDR3 DNA sequence: TGTGCCAGCAGCTTGTACATCCCTAATTCACCCCTCCACTTT. It yields the protein CASSLYIPNSPLHF.

This clone has only one observation. V and J are TRBV27 and TRBJ2-7; 11 bases match TRBD2. J gave up 2 bases and V 0 bases, and 6 bases lay outside the gene matches. There are 17 residues in the CDR3. Germline assignment: CDR1 MNHEY and CDR2 SMNVEV (reference sequence). CDR3 coding DNA: TGTGCCAGCAGTTTATCCGGGACTAGCGGTCGTACCTACGAGCAGTACTTC. Encoded protein: CASSLSGTSGRTYEQYF.

This rearrangement joins TRBV12-3 or TRBV12-4 to TRBJ1-3, with 7 bases matching TRBD1. V was clipped by 5 bases and J by 16 bases; unmatched bases: 8. This CDR3 contains 11 residues. The chain's CDR3 is CASSRGQESYF. CDR3 coding DNA: TGTGCCAGCAGTCGCGGACAGGAGAGTTATTTT.

This clone was seen a few times. Here the CDR3 reads CASSELRTGGQYF. The CDR3 nucleotides are TGCGCCAGCAGTGAGCTCCGGACCGGAGGGCAGTACTTC. The V and J genes are TRBV10-1 and TRBJ2-7; D is possibly TRBD2 (5 bases). The CDR3 sequence is 13 residues long. Germline values: CDR1 WNHNN, CDR2 SYGVQD (reference sequence). Trimming stripped 2 bases from V and 9 bases from J, with 14 bases between.

In DNA form, the CDR3 reads TGCGCCAGCAGCTTGGATTTCGTGCTAGAGGGTGATACGCAGTATTTT. Amino acids: CASSLDFVLEGDTQYF. The V and J genes are TRBV5-1 and TRBJ2-3; D might be TRBD2 (5 bases). Germline V gene sequence: CDR1 SGHRS, CDR2 YFSETQ. The CDR3 spans 16 residues. V was clipped by 0 bases and J by 6 bases, with 17 bases between them.

This clone was picked up a small number of times. The V and J genes are TRBV7-2 and TRBJ2-2; tentatively, D is TRBD1 (7 bases). The ends were cut back, 2 bases at V and 5 bases at J, with 12 bases in the middle. Germline V gene data show CDR1 as SGHTA and CDR2 as FQGNSA. The CDR3 has 15 amino acids. CDR3: CASSLQGGGTGELFF. In DNA form, the CDR3 reads TGTGCCAGCAGCTTACAGGGGGGCGGTACCGGGGAGCTGTTTTTT.

V gene TRBV28 combines with J gene TRBJ2-3; 10 nucleotides align to TRBD1. Germline CDR1 and CDR2: MDHEN and SYDVKM. Trimming removed 9 bases from V and 3 bases from J; junction bases left unmatched: 21. The CDR3 consists of 19 residues. The CDR3 nucleotides read TGTGCCAGGAAAGGCGACAGGGGGCGAGCTAGCGGAAATACAGATACGCAGTATTTT. Encoded protein: CARKGDRGRASGNTDTQYF.

Here the CDR3 reads CASSVRGNQPQHF. CDR3 sequence (DNA): TGTGCCAGCAGTGTGAGGGGGAATCAGCCCCAGCATTTT. This chain connects TRBV2 to TRBJ1-5; D might be TRBD1 (6 bases). Trimming pared 4 bases from V and 4 bases from J, leaving 8 bases between. The CDR3 is 13 amino acids. Per the germline V gene, CDR1 is SNHLY and CDR2 is FYNNEI. The complete variable domain, with remaining parts taken from reference TRBV2 and TRBJ1-5, reads EPEVTQTPSHQVTQMGQEVILRCVPISNHLYFYWYRQILGQKVEFLVSFYNNEISEKSEIFDDQFSVERPDGSNFTLKIRSTKLEDSAMYFCASSVRGNQPQHFGDGTRLSIL.

This clone has just one count. This chain joins TRBV10-3 and TRBJ1-4; 7 nucleotides agree with TRBD1. The ends lost 8 bases at V and 7 bases at J; junction bases unmatched: 7. Germline V gene sequence: CDR1 ENHRY, CDR2 SYGVKD. The length of the CDR3 is 13 residues. In DNA, the CDR3 is TGTGCCATCGGGACAGACCAAGGTGAAAAACTGTTTTTT. Protein product: CAIGTDQGEKLFF.

V is TRBV29-1 and J is TRBJ2-7, with TRBD1 identical over 12 bases. Losses at the gene ends were 6 bases for V and 4 bases for J; bases not matched to a gene: 7. There are 14 residues in the CDR3. Germline CDR1 is SQVTM and CDR2 is ANQGSEA. The DNA of the CDR3 is TGCAGCGTGGATGGGACAGGGGGCTTGTACGAGCAGTACTTC. Translation gives CSVDGTGGLYEQYF.

This rearrangement joins TRBV10-2 to TRBJ2-7, with D possibly TRBD1 on 6 matching bases. Germline CDR1 WSHSY, CDR2 SAAADI. The germline V and J ends were trimmed by 1 base and 2 bases, with 9 bases remaining between them. CDR3 size: 14 residues. In DNA form, the CDR3 reads TGCGCCAGCAGTGAGTGGCAGGGGACCTACGAGCAGTACTTC. Encoded protein: CASSEWQGTYEQYF.

This clone was picked up a small number of times. The gene calls are TRBV5-1 and TRBJ2-2; 8 positions agree with TRBD1. This CDR3 spans 15 amino acids. Losses at the gene ends were 2 bases for V and 7 bases for J; bases not matched to a gene: 7. Germline V gene data show CDR1 as SGHRS and CDR2 as YFSETQ. CDR3 in DNA: TGCGCCAGCAGCTTCGGGCGGACAGGGAGCGGGGAGCTGTTTTTT. This codes for CASSFGRTGSGELFF.